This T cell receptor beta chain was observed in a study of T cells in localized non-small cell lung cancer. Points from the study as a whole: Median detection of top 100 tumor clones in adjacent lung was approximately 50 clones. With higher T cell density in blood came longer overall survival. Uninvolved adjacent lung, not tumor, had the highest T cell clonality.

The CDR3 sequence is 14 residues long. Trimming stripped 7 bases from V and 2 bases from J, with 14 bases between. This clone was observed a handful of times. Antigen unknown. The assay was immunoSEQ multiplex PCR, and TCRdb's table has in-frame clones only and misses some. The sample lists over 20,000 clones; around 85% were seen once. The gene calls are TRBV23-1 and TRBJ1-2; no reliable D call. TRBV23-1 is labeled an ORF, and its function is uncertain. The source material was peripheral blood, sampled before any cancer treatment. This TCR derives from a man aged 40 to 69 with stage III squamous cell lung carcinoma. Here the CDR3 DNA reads TGCGCCAGCACGCAGGCCCTGGGAAACTATGGCTACACCTTC. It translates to CASTQALGNYGYTF.